This note documents a single TCR beta chain sequence. This record belongs to a study of technical replicates of blood from a handful of donors. Measured with immunoSEQ multiplex PCR; TCRdb has only the in-frame clones, and not every one. The sample holds 84,000 or so clones, 93% seen once. J was trimmed by 3 bases and V by 1 base; bases with no gene match: 19. The CDR3 has 21 amino acids. The V gene's germline CDR1 is MDHEN and CDR2 SYDVKM. The chain uses TRBV28 and TRBJ1-5; 9 positions agree with TRBD1. The source is a human donor in good health. The sequencing input was T cells isolated from PBMCs. This CDR3 reads CASSLYRGRLPGAPHNQPQHF. Here the CDR3 DNA reads TGTGCCAGCAGTTTATACAGGGGGCGCCTACCCGGGGCCCCACACAATCAGCCCCAGCATTTT.